This entry is about one T cell receptor beta chain. Its cognate antigen is unknown. This CDR3 has 15 amino acids. Germline CDR1 MDHEN, CDR2 SYDVKM. The V and J ends lost 5 bases and 0 bases, in that order; junction bases with no gene match: 5. PCR used 60 Vbeta primers and 13 Jbeta primers. This table comes from immunoSEQ multiplex PCR, and its TCRdb copy is limited to in-frame clones, with some not included. This table has approximately 93,000 clones, 70% to 85% appearing once. This entry comes from a study of cytomegalovirus exposure and HLA in healthy donors. Study conclusions and caveats: The investigators catalogued about 170 TCR beta chains as cytomegalovirus-associated.

Sequencing was carried out using PBMCs. The rearrangement uses TRBV28 and TRBJ2-7, with 9 bases matching TRBD1. The receptor's source is a middle-aged man in good health and CMV-seronegative. The CDR3 bases are TGTGCCAGCAGTCACTCGACAGGGGGCTCCTACGAGCAGTACTTC. Its protein product is CASSHSTGGSYEQYF.